This T cell receptor (beta chain) was obtained from a study of T cell changes during pregnancy in multiple sclerosis. The V gene's germline CDR1 is SGHVS and CDR2 FQNEAQ. Trimming removed 7 bases from V and 8 bases from J; junction bases left unmatched: 18. The CDR3 is 17 amino acids. The table came from immunoSEQ multiplex PCR; TCRdb's copy has only in-frame clones and leaves some out. The sample yields about 15,000 clones, about 86% seen once. Specimen: CD8+ T cells from peripheral blood mononuclear cells, collected in the first trimester of pregnancy. V gene TRBV7-8 combines with J gene TRBJ2-3, with TRBD2 identical over 10 bases. The TCR originated in a female donor with multiple sclerosis, enrolled in a pregnancy study. Here the CDR3 reads CASTPVAGGWGRGTQYF. In DNA, the CDR3 is TGTGCCAGCACCCCTGTAGCGGGGGGTTGGGGTAGGGGTACGCAGTATTTT.